This T cell receptor beta chain derives from a study of blood T cell repertoires in COVID-19. Study background: COVID-19 samples, acute and convalescent, were from the United States, Italy and Spain.

In the source study's methods: Reference gene primer amplification yielded estimated nucleated cell counts. Produced via immunoSEQ multiplex PCR; TCRdb's table is partial and in-frame only. The V and J calls and clone size were taken over from that table, and D and trimming were inferred from the DNA. Among around 150,000 clones, roughly 87% were seen once, and the ten largest hold around 4%. V was pared by 7 bases and J by 9 bases, with 13 bases between. CDR3 length equals 13 residues. This chain uses TRBV12-3 or TRBV12-4 with TRBJ1-6, with D maybe TRBD1 (5 bases). The clonotype was recovered from an older woman with active or convalescent COVID-19. Specimen: peripheral blood. This chain's CDR3 is CASIPGEGSPLHF. CDR3 sequence (DNA): TGTGCCAGCATCCCGGGGGAGGGTTCACCCCTCCACTTT.